Sequencing of this TCR beta chain was carried out in a study of vaccination and CD4 T cells after COVID-19. An Oncomine TCR Beta short-read assay was used to sequence the DNA from cultured CD4+ T cells. Cultured CD4+ T cells yielded the extracted genomic DNA. One entry per CDR3 protein results from TCRdb running MiXCR on the PCR reads. Found here are tens of thousands of distinct CDR3 sequences, 25% to 35% of them singletons; the top ten hold roughly 7.2%. Only a few counts were recorded for this clonotype. Its antigen is unidentified. The V end lost 4 bases, the J end lost 2 bases, and 14 bases lay between the germline ends. CDR1 LNHDA and CDR2 SQIVND come from the germline V gene (reference sequence). The CDR3 extends over 15 amino acids. Time point indicated: late sampling 161 to 241 days after vaccination in three convalescent patients. Noted treatment: roughly ten-day PBMC culture with coronavirus spike peptide pools or control peptides (ViraFEST assay). After expanding antigen-specific T cells with peptide pools, ViraFEST sequenced their TCRs. The dates of positive PCR tests extended from March through December 2020 and came before the US Alpha, Beta and Delta variants. When 10 days of culture had elapsed, CD4+ T cells were isolated by negative selection.

The J gene is TRBJ1-2, the V gene TRBV19; D gene unclear. The TCR was taken from a human donor who had recovered from COVID-19. Sequencing was performed on CD4+ T cells from blood, cultured in vitro, taken about 7 months after SARS-CoV-2 vaccination. The CDR3 spells CASSNRGNANYGYTF. The CDR3 nucleotides read TGTGCCAGTAGTAATAGAGGGAATGCAAACTATGGCTACACCTTC.